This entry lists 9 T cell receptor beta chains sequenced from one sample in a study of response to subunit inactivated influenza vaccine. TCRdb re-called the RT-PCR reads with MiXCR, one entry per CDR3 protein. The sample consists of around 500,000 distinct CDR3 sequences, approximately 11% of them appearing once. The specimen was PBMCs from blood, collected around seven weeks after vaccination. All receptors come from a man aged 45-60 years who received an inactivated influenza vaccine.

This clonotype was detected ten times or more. The CDR3 is CSARGRDGGEGEKLFF. DNA for the CDR3: TGCAGTGCTAGAGGCCGTGACGGGGGCGAGGGTGAAAAACTGTTTTTT. The rearrangement joins TRBV20-1 to TRBJ1-4, with D maybe TRBD1 (6 bases). V lost 1 base to trimming and J lost 7 bases, with 19 bases between them. The CDR3 totals 16 residues. The germline CDR1 and CDR2 sequences are DFQATT and SNEGSKA (reference sequence).

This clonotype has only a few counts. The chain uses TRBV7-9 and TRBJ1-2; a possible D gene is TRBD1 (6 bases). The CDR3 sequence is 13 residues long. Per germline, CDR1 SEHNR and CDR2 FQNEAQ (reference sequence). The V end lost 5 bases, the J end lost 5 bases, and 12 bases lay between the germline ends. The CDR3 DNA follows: TGTGCCAGCAGCGTGGGGGCCTCGTATGGCTACACCTTC. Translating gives CASSVGASYGYTF. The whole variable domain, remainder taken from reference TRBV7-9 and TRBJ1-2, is DTGVSQNPRHKITKRGQNVTFRCDPISEHNRLYWYRQTLGQGPEFLTYFQNEAQLEKSRLLSDRFSAERPKGSFSTLEIQRTEQGDSAMYLCASSVGASYGYTFGSGTRLTVV.

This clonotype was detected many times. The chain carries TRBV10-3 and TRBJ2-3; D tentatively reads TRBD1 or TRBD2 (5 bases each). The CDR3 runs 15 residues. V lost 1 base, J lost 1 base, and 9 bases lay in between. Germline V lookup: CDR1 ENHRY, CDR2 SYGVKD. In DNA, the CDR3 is TGTGCCATCAGTGAGTACCAGGGAGGCACAGATACGCAGTATTTT. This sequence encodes CAISEYQGGTDTQYF.

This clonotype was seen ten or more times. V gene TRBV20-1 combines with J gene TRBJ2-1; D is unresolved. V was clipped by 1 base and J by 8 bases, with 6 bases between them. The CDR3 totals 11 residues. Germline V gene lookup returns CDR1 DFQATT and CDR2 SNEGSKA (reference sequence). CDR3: CSARGRDEQFF. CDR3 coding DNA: TGCAGTGCTAGAGGCCGTGATGAGCAGTTCTTC.

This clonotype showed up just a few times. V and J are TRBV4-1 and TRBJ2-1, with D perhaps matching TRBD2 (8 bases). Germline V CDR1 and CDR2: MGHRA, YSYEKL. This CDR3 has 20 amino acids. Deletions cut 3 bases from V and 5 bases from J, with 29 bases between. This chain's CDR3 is CASSHPRGRLALRPDNEQFF. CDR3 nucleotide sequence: TGCGCCAGCAGCCACCCCAGGGGGAGACTAGCGCTTCGACCTGACAATGAGCAGTTCTTC.

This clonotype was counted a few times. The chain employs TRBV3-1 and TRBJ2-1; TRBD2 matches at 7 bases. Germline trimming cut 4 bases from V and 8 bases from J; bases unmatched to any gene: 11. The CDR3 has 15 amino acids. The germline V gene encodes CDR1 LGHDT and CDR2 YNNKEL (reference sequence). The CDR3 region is CASSLGPRGRDEQFF. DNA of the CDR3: TGTGCCAGCAGCCTAGGGCCCCGGGGGAGGGATGAGCAGTTCTTC.

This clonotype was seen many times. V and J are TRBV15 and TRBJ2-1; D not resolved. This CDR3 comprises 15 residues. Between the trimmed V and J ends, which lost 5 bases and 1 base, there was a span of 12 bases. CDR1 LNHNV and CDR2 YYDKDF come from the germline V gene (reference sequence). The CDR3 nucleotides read TGTGCCACCAGCCCCGCGATGCAATCCTACAATGAGCAGTTCTTC. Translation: CATSPAMQSYNEQFF.

The CDR3 loop is CASTRTSNTEAFF. DNA for the CDR3: TGTGCCAGCACCCGGACATCGAACACTGAAGCTTTCTTT. The chain links TRBV3-1 to TRBJ1-1, with D possibly matching TRBD1 (5 bases). Germline assignment: CDR1 LGHDT and CDR2 YNNKEL (reference sequence). This CDR3 comprises 13 residues. V shed 7 bases and J shed 1 base, with 10 bases lying between them.

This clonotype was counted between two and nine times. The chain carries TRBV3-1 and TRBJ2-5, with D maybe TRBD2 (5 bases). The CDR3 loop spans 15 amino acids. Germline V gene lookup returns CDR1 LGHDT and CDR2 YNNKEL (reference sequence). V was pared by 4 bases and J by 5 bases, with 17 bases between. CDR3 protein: CASSPPGGRLETQYF. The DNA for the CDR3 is TGTGCCAGCAGCCCGCCCGGAGGTAGATTGGAGACCCAGTACTTC.